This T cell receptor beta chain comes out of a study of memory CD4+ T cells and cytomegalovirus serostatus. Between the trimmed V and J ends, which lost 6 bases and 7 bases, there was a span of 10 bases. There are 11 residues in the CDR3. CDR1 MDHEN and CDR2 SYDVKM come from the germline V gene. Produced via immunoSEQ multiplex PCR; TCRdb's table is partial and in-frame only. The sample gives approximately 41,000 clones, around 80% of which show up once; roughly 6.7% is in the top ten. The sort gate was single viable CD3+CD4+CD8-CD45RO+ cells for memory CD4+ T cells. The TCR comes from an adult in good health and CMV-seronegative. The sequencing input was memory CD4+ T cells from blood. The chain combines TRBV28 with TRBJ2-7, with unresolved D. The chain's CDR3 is CASSLDREQYF. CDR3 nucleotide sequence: TGTGCCAGCAGCTTGGACCGAGAGCAGTACTTC.